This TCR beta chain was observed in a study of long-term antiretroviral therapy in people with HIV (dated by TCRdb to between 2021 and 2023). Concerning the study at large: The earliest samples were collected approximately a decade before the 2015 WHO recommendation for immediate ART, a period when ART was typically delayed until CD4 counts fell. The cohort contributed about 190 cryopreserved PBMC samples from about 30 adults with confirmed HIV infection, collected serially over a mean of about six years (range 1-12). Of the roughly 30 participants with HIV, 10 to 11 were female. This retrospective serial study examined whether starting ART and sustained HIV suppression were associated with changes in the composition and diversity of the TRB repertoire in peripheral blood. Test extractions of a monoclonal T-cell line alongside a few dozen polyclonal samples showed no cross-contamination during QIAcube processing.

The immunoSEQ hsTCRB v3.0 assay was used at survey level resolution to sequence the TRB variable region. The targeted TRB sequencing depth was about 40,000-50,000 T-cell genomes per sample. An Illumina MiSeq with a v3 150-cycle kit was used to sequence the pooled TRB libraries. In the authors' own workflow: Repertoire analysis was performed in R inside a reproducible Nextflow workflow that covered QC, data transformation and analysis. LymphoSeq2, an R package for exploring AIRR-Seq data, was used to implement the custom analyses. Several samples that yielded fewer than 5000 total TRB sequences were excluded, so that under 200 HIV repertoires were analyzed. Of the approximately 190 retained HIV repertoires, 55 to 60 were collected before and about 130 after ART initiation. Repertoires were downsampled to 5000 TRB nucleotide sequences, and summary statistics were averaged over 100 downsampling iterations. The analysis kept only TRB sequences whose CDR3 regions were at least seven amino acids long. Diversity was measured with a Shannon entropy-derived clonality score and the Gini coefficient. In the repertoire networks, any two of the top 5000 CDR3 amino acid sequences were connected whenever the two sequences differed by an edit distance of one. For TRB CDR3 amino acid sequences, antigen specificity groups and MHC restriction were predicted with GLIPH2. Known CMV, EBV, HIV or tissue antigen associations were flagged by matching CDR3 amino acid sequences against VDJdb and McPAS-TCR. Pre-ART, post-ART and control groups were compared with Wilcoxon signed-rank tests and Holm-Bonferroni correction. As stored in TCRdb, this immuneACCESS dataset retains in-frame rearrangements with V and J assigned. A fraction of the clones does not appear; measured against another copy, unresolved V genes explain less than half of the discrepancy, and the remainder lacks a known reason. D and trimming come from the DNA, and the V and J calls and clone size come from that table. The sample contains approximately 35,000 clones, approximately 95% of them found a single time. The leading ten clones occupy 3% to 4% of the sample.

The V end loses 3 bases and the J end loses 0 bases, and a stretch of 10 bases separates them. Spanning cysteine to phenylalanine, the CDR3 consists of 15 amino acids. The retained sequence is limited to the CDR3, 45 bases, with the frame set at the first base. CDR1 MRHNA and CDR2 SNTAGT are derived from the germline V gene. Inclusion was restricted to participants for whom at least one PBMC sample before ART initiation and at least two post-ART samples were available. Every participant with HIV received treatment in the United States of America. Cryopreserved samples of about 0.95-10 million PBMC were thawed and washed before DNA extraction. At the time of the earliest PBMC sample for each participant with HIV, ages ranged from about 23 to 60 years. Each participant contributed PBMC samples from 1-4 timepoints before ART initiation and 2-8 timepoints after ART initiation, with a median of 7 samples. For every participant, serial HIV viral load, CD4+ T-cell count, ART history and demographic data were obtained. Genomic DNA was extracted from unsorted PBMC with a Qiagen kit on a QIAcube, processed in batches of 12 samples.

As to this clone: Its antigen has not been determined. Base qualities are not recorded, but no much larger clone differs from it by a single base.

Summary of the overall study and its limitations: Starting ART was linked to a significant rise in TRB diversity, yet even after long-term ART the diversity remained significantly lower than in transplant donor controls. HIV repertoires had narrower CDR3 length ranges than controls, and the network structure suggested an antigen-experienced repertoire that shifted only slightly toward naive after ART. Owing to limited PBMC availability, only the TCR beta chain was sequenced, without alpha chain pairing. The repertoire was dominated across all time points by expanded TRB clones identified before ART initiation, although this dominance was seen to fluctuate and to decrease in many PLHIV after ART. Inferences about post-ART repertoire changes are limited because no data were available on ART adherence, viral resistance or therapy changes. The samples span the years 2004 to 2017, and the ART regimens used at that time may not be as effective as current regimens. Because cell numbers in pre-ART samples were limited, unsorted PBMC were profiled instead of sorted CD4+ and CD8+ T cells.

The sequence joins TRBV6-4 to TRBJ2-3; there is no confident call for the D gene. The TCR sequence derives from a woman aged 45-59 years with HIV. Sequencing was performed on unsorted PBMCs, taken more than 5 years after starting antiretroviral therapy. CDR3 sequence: CASSEKPGSTDTQYF. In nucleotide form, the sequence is TGTGCCAGCAGTGAAAAACCCGGAAGCACAGATACGCAGTATTTT.